Presented here are 32 T cell receptor beta chains from one specimen sequenced in a study of blood T cell repertoires in COVID-19. Sequenced by immunoSEQ multiplex PCR; TCRdb stores in-frame clones only, minus some. The sample yields roughly 220,000 clones, 84% seen once. The sequenced sample was PBMCs or T cells enriched from blood (not recorded which). The receptors shown here come from a woman aged 40-49 years who had recovered from COVID-19.

As to this clone: A clone one base away is much larger, so this may be a read error. The V and J genes are TRBV7-2 and TRBJ2-2, with 14 bases identical to TRBD2. The CDR3 has 15 residues. J lost 6 bases, V lost 6 bases, and 3 bases had no gene match. Germline assignment: CDR1 SGHTA and CDR2 FQGNSA. CDR3 in DNA: TGTGCCAGCAGTTTGGGACTAGCGGGAGCCGGGGAGCTGTTTTTT. Its protein product is CASSLGLAGAGELFF.

The V and J genes are TRBV19 and TRBJ1-5; tentative D call: TRBD1 (6 bases). This CDR3 region has 16 residues. Trimming cost V 5 bases and J 1 base, with 15 bases left between them. Germline loops: CDR1 LNHDA, CDR2 SQIVND (reference sequence). CDR3 in amino acids: CASSRPQGYSNQPQHF. DNA of the CDR3: TGTGCCAGTAGTCGCCCCCAGGGGTACAGCAATCAGCCCCAGCATTTT.

CDR3 DNA: TGTGCCAGCAGACCTTACAGGGAAGTTGAGACCCAGTACTTC. Translated, it gives CASRPYREVETQYF. The V call is TRBV3-1 (or the pseudogene TRBV3-2), the J call TRBJ2-5; D may be TRBD1 (6 bases). The V end lost 6 bases, the J end lost 5 bases, and 16 bases lay between the germline ends. The germline V gene has CDR1 LGHDT and CDR2 YNNKEL (reference sequence). This CDR3 is built from 14 residues.

The J gene is TRBJ2-5, the V gene TRBV21-1; the D call of TRBD2 is as the table states it, not checked on the DNA. TRBV21-1 is classified as a pseudogene. This CDR3 has 17 residues. The CDR3 here is CASSKVPSGNIQETQYF. The CDR3 coding sequence is TGTGCCAGCAGCAAAGTACCCAGCGGGAACATTCAAGAGACCCAGTACTTC.

The chain couples TRBV24-1 to TRBJ1-2; D is unresolved. V shed 4 bases and J shed 0 bases, with 8 bases lying between them. Germline assignment: CDR1 KGHDR and CDR2 SFDVKD. The CDR3 length is 14 residues. The CDR3 region is CATSDWRANYGYTF. CDR3 sequence (DNA): TGTGCCACCAGTGACTGGCGGGCTAACTATGGCTACACCTTC.

A single count supports this clone. V and J are TRBV5-1 and TRBJ2-1; TRBD2 aligns across 9 bases. Germline V lookup: CDR1 SGHRS, CDR2 YFSETQ. With 0 bases clipped from V and 7 bases from J, the junction kept 5 bases outside the gene matches. The length of the CDR3 is 15 residues. The CDR3 DNA follows: TGCGCCAGCAGCTTGGGACTAGCGGCGCTGAATGAGCAGTTCTTC. This sequence encodes CASSLGLAALNEQFF.

The chain recombines TRBV30 with TRBJ2-1; TRBD1 agrees at 12 bases. Germline loops: CDR1 GTSNPN, CDR2 SVGIG (reference sequence). Unmatched junction bases numbered 6, after V lost 1 base and J lost 5 bases. This CDR3 region has 16 residues. CDR3 bases: TGTGCCTGGAGTGCCACCGGGACAGGGGGCCACAATGAGCAGTTCTTC. Its protein is CAWSATGTGGHNEQFF.

This clone appeared once. The DNA is left out, because the CDR3 cannot be placed on it with certainty; the CDR3 is given as TCRdb lists it. V is TRBV19 and J is TRBJ1-1. Germline V lookup: CDR1 LNHDA, CDR2 SQIVND (reference sequence). The CDR3 is made up of 15 amino acids, end residues included. The CDR3 loop reads CASTSVARVYTEAFF.

The chain has TRBV19 and TRBJ2-3; 8 bases match TRBD2. The CDR3 contains 14 residues. The junction had 1 base not matched to a gene; V was cut back by 5 bases and J by 0 bases. The germline CDR1 and CDR2 sequences are LNHDA and SQIVND (reference sequence). The CDR3 DNA sequence: TGTGCCAGTAGTGGCGGGAGGAGCACAGATACGCAGTATTTT. It specifies CASSGGRSTDTQYF.

The chain joins TRBV6-5 to TRBJ2-5; TRBD1 aligns across 10 bases. Germline trimming cut 8 bases from V and 7 bases from J; bases unmatched to any gene: 7. Germline-derived CDR1 and CDR2 are MNHEY and SVGAGI. The CDR3 covers 13 residues. The DNA of the CDR3 is TGTGCCAGCCGGGACAGGGGATGGGTGACCCAGTACTTC. Encoded protein: CASRDRGWVTQYF.

The chain carries TRBV12-3 or TRBV12-4 and TRBJ1-1; D is unclear. This CDR3 region has 11 residues. V lost 3 bases and J 4 bases, leaving 3 bases between the germline ends. The CDR3 nucleotides read TGTGCCAGCAGTTTCCTCACTGAAGCTTTCTTT. It is translated as CASSFLTEAFF.

The chain uses TRBV5-1 and TRBJ2-7, with 7 positions matching TRBD2. Germline V gene sequence: CDR1 SGHRS, CDR2 YFSETQ. With 4 bases clipped from V and 2 bases from J, the junction kept 6 bases outside the gene matches. This CDR3 comprises 14 residues. The CDR3 sequence: CASSPGGRTYEQYF. The CDR3 nucleotides are TGCGCCAGCAGCCCCGGGGGGAGAACCTACGAGCAGTACTTC.

The chain is built from TRBV14 and TRBJ2-7; 13 bases line up with TRBD2. This CDR3 region has 15 residues. CDR1 and CDR2 (germline): SGHDN, FVKESK. V lost 4 bases and J lost 3; bases outside the gene matches: 3. CDR3 sequence: CASSPWTSGSYEQYF. CDR3 sequence (DNA): TGTGCCAGCAGCCCTTGGACTAGCGGGAGCTACGAGCAGTACTTC.

The V call is TRBV7-9, the J call TRBJ2-2; a weak D match, TRBD2 (5 bases). V was shortened by 9 bases and J by 2 bases, with 10 bases between the two germline ends. CDR1 is SEHNR and CDR2 is FQNEAQ in the germline V gene (reference sequence). The CDR3 is 13 residues long. CDR3 coding DNA: TGTGCCAGTCGGGGTCTTAACACCGGGGAGCTGTTTTTT. Translation gives CASRGLNTGELFF.

J is TRBJ2-3 and V is TRBV9; 9 positions agree with TRBD2. Trimming at V came to 3 bases and at J to 1 base, leaving 6 bases not matched to a gene. CDR3 length: 16 residues. Germline V CDR1 and CDR2: SGDLS, YYNGEE. CDR3 in amino acids: CASSGGLAIGTDTQYF. The CDR3 bases are TGTGCCAGCAGCGGCGGACTAGCGATAGGCACAGATACGCAGTATTTT.

The chain recombines TRBV24-1 with TRBJ2-3; TRBD1 aligns across 8 bases. Germline V lookup: CDR1 KGHDR, CDR2 SFDVKD. Losses at the gene ends were 4 bases for V and 1 base for J; bases not matched to a gene: 9. The CDR3 runs 17 residues. CDR3 nucleotide sequence: TGTGCCACCAGTGACCTGGTGCAGGGGGCTGGCACAGATACGCAGTATTTT. Translated, it gives CATSDLVQGAGTDTQYF.

V and J are TRBV3-1 (or the pseudogene TRBV3-2) and TRBJ2-1; TRBD2 aligns across 8 bases. Trimming removed 5 bases from V and 5 bases from J; junction bases left unmatched: 17. CDR1 LGHDT and CDR2 YNNKEL come from the germline V gene (reference sequence). This CDR3 contains 18 residues. The DNA of the CDR3 is TGTGCCAGCAGCGTGCTCGGGAGCATAGCGGGGACGAACAATGAGCAGTTCTTC. Translated: CASSVLGSIAGTNNEQFF.

This chain uses TRBV9 with TRBJ2-3, with TRBD1 identical over 8 bases. CDR3 size: 16 residues. Germline lookup yields CDR1 SGDLS and CDR2 YYNGEE. Trimming cost V 4 bases and J 2 bases; bases outside gene matches: 9. The CDR3: CASSTARGRPTDTQYF. CDR3 nucleotide sequence: TGTGCCAGCAGCACAGCCAGGGGGCGACCCACAGATACGCAGTATTTT.

This clone was counted a single time. The chain uses TRBV10-3 and TRBJ1-2, with D uncertain. CDR3 length equals 13 residues. V was shortened by 2 bases and J by 6 bases, with 10 bases between the two germline ends. CDR1 ENHRY and CDR2 SYGVKD come from the germline V gene. CDR3 nucleotides: TGTGCCATCAGTGAGCCAGCGGCGCATGGCTACACCTTC. This sequence encodes CAISEPAAHGYTF.

This clone was found once. V is TRBV6-5 and J is TRBJ1-4; D ambiguous. This CDR3 spans 14 amino acids. The ends were cut back, 8 bases at V and 3 bases at J, with 13 bases in the middle. Germline V gene lookup returns CDR1 MNHEY and CDR2 SVGAGI. The CDR3 is CASGLRSANEKLFF. For the CDR3, the DNA is TGTGCCAGCGGGCTTCGGTCGGCTAATGAAAAACTGTTTTTT.

The rearrangement links TRBV27 to TRBJ1-5; D is ambiguous. The germline gives CDR1 MNHEY, CDR2 SMNVEV (reference sequence). CDR3 size: 12 residues. Trimming took 11 bases from V and 9 from J, leaving 17 bases between them. The CDR3 loop reads CAGEAGSTPQHF. The CDR3 DNA follows: TGTGCCGGGGAGGCAGGCTCCACGCCCCAGCATTTT.

The V gene is TRBV19, the J gene TRBJ2-7; 7 bases align to TRBD1. From germline, CDR1 is LNHDA and CDR2 SQIVND (reference sequence). The CDR3 contains 14 residues. Trimming removed 10 bases from V and 2 bases from J; junction bases left unmatched: 11. CDR3: CATSRQGQTYEQYF. CDR3 sequence (DNA): TGTGCCACCTCCCGACAGGGCCAAACCTACGAGCAGTACTTC.

This clone was detected only once. The rearrangement links TRBV28 to TRBJ2-7, with 15 bases lining up with TRBD2. The CDR3 sequence is 17 residues long. V gave up 4 bases and J gave up 3 bases; unmatched junction bases: 7. Germline assignment: CDR1 MDHEN and CDR2 SYDVKM. For the CDR3, the DNA is TGTGCCAGCAGTTCCGGACTAGCGGGAGGGACCCTCTACGAGCAGTACGTC. It specifies CASSSGLAGGTLYEQYV.

The rearrangement joins TRBV18 to TRBJ2-7; TRBD1 matches at 9 bases. CDR3 length: 14 residues. V trimming: 6 bases; J trimming: 3 bases; junction bases outside the gene matches: 6. Germline V gives CDR1 KGHSH, CDR2 LQKENI. The CDR3 DNA follows: TGTGCCAGCTCCCAAGCGGGACAGGGCTACGAGCAGTACTTC. Translation gives CASSQAGQGYEQYF.

This rearrangement joins TRBV2 to TRBJ1-5; D is unresolved. Trimming stripped 7 bases from V and 0 bases from J, with 19 bases between. The length of the CDR3 is 17 residues. CDR1 and CDR2 from the germline V gene are SNHLY and FYNNEI. The CDR3 loop reads CASTRGGFRYSNQPQHF. As DNA, the CDR3 is TGTGCCAGCACCCGCGGAGGGTTCCGCTATAGCAATCAGCCCCAGCATTTT.

The chain couples TRBV19 to TRBJ2-3; tentatively, D is TRBD2 (5 bases). In germline, CDR1 is LNHDA, CDR2 SQIVND (reference sequence). The CDR3 has 13 residues. V gave up 5 bases and J gave up 6 bases, with 12 bases separating them. Here the CDR3 reads CASSSFTRDTQYF. DNA for the CDR3: TGTGCCAGTAGTTCCTTTACTAGGGATACGCAGTATTTT.

The V and J genes are TRBV19 and TRBJ2-2; 11 nucleotides match TRBD2. Germline assignment: CDR1 LNHDA and CDR2 SQIVND (reference sequence). The CDR3 length is 19 residues. V trimming: 1 base; J trimming: 5 bases; junction bases outside the gene matches: 12. The CDR3 sequence is CASSIAQGTSGYFTGELFF. The CDR3 nucleotides read TGTGCCAGTAGTATAGCCCAGGGGACTAGCGGCTATTTTACCGGGGAGCTGTTTTTT.

This clone appeared a single time. The chain combines TRBV7-3 with TRBJ2-3; 9 bases line up with TRBD2. V shed 2 bases, J shed 0 bases, and the junction held 6 bases outside the gene matches. This CDR3 contains 17 residues. CDR1 and CDR2 (germline): SGHTA, FQGTGA. CDR3 nucleotides: TGTGCCAGCAGCTTAGGGAGACTAGCGGCCAGCACAGATACGCAGTATTTT. It translates to CASSLGRLAASTDTQYF.

This clone was detected only once. The chain combines TRBV7-2 with TRBJ2-5, with a tentative D call TRBD2 (5 bases). CDR1 is SGHTA and CDR2 is FQGNSA in the germline V gene. V dropped 3 bases and J dropped 2 bases, with 13 bases sitting between them. The CDR3 sequence is 15 residues long. The DNA of the CDR3 is TGTGCCAGCAGCTTTATTCCGGGATCTCAAGAGACCCAGTACTTC. It encodes CASSFIPGSQETQYF.

CDR3 sequence (DNA): TGTGCCAGCAGCCTTGGGACAGCTAGCACAGATACGCAGTATTTT. Protein: CASSLGTASTDTQYF. V is TRBV7-9 and J is TRBJ2-3; 7 bases agree with TRBD1. CDR1 SEHNR and CDR2 FQNEAQ come from the germline V gene (reference sequence). Germline trimming cut 5 bases from V and 0 bases from J; bases unmatched to any gene: 5. This CDR3 comprises 15 residues.

The rearrangement uses TRBV5-1 and TRBJ2-4, with D perhaps matching TRBD2 (5 bases). V lost 0 bases and J 0 bases, leaving 13 bases between the germline ends. Germline CDR1 is SGHRS and CDR2 is YFSETQ. The CDR3 contains 17 residues. CDR3 protein: CASSLEQSEVAKNIQYF. The CDR3 coding sequence is TGCGCCAGCAGCTTGGAACAGTCGGAGGTAGCCAAAAACATTCAGTACTTC.

The chain carries TRBV19 and TRBJ1-2; 7 bases are shared with TRBD1. Germline-derived CDR1 and CDR2 are LNHDA and SQIVND (reference sequence). V dropped 3 bases and J dropped 2; count of bases not matched to a gene: 6. This CDR3 is built from 15 residues. CDR3 coding DNA: TGTGCCAGTAGTATTGTGGGGACAGACAACTATGGCTACACCTTC. Translating gives CASSIVGTDNYGYTF.